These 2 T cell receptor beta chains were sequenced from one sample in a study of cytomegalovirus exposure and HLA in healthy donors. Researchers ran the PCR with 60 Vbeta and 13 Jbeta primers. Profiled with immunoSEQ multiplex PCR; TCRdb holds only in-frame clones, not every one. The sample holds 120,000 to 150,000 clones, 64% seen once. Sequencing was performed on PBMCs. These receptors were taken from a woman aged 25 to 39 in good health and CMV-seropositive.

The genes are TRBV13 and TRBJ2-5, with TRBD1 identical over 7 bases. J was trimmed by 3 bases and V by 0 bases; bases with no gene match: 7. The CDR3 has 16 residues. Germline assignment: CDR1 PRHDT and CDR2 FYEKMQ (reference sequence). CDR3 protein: CASSLGAGTAKETQYF. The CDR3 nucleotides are TGTGCCAGCAGCTTAGGGGCCGGGACAGCTAAAGAGACCCAGTACTTC. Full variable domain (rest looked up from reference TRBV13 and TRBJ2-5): AAGVIQSPRHLIKEKRETATLKCYPIPRHDTVYWYQQGPGQDPQFLISFYEKMQSDKGSIPDRFSAQQFSDYHSELNMSSLELGDSALYFCASSLGAGTAKETQYFGPGTRLLVL.

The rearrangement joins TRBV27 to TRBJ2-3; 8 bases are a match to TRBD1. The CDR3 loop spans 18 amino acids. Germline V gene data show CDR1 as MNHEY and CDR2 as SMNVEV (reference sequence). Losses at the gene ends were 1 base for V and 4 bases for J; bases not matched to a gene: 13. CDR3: CASSLYPPGTGSADTQYF. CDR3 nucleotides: TGTGCCAGCAGTTTATATCCACCCGGGACAGGATCCGCAGATACGCAGTATTTT.